The T cell receptor (beta chain) under discussion was sequenced for a study of naive and memory T cell subsets. CMV status came from CD4+ IFNgamma after overnight CMV lysate stimulation. Unmatched junction bases numbered 5, after V lost 0 bases and J lost 4 bases. Germline CDR1 is SGHRS and CDR2 is YFSETQ. There are 16 residues in the CDR3. An equimolar mix of two oligonucleotides served as the beta constant-region primer for TRBC1 and TRBC2. MiXCR, run by TCRdb on the UMI-ligation and nested PCR reads, gives a single entry per CDR3 protein. The top ten hold around 20% of the sample, which has fewer than 40,000 distinct CDR3 sequences, about an eighth seen once. Many counts were recorded for this clonotype.

This sequence joins TRBV5-1 and TRBJ2-3, with 10 bases aligning to TRBD2. This receptor was identified in a human donor in good health. Specimen: effector memory CD4+ T cells from blood. Subset reported: effector memory, CD45RA- CD27-. CDR3 DNA: TGCGCCAGCAGCTTGGGACTAGCGGGTTCAGCAGATACGCAGTATTTT. This gives the protein CASSLGLAGSADTQYF.